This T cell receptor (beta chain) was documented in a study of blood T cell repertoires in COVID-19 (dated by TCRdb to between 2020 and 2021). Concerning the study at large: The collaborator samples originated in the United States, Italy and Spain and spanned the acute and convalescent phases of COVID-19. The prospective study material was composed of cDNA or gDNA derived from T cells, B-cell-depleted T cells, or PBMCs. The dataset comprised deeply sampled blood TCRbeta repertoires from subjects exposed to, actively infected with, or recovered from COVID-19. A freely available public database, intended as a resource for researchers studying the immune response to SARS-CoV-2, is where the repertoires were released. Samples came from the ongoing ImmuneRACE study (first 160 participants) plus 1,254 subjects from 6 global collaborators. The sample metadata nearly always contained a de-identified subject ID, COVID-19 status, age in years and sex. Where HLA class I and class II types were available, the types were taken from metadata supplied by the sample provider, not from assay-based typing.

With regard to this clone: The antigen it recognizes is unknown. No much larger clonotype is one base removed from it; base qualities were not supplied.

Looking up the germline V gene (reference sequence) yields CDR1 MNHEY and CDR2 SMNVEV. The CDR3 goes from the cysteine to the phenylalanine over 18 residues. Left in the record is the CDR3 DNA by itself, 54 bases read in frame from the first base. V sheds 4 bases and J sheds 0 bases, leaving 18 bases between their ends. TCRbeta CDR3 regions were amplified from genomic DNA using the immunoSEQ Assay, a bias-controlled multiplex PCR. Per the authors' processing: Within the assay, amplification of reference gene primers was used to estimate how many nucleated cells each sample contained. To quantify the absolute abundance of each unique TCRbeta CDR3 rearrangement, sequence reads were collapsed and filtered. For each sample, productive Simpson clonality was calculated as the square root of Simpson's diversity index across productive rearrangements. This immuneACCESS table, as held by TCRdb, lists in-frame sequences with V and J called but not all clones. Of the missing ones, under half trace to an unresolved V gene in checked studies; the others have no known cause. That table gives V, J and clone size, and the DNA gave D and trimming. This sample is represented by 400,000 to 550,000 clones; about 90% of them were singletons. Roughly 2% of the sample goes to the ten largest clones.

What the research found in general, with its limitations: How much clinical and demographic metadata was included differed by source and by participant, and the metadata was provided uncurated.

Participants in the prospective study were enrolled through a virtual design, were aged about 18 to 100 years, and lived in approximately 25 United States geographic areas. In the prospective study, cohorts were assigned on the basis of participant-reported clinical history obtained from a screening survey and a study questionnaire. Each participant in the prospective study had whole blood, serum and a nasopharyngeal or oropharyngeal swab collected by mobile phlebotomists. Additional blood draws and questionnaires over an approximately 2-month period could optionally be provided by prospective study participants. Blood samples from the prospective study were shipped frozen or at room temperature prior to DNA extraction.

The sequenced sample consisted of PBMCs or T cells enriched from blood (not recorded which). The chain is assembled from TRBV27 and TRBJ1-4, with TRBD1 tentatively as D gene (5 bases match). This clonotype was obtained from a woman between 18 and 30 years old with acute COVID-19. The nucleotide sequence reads TGTGCCAGCAGTTACATCTCGGGGGTGGGCACAACTAATGAAAAACTGTTTTTT. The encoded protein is CASSYISGVGTTNEKLFF.